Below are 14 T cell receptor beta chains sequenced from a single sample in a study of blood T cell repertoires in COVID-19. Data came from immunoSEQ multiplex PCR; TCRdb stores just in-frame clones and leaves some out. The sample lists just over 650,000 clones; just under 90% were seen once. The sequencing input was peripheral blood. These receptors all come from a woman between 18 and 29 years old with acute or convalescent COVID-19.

The CDR3 protein is CASRFGDSPSGYTF. In nucleotides, the CDR3 is TGTGCCAGCAGGTTCGGGGACAGCCCTAGTGGCTACACCTTC. The chain combines TRBV27 with TRBJ1-2; TRBD1 matches at 7 bases. Per the germline V gene, CDR1 is MNHEY and CDR2 is SMNVEV (reference sequence). The trim removed 6 bases at V and 7 bases at J, leaving 11 bases unmatched. CDR3 length: 14 amino acids.

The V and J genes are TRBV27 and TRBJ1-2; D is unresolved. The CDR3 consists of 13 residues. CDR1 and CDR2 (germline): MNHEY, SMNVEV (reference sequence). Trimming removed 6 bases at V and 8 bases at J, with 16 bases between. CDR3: CASRFTTARGYTF. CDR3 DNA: TGTGCCAGCAGGTTTACAACCGCGCGGGGCTACACCTTC.

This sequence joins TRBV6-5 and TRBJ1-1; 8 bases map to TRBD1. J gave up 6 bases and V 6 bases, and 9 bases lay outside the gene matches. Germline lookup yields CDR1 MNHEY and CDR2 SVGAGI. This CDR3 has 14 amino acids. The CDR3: CASRGGQVAAEAFF. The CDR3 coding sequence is TGTGCCAGCAGGGGGGGACAGGTTGCGGCTGAAGCTTTCTTT.

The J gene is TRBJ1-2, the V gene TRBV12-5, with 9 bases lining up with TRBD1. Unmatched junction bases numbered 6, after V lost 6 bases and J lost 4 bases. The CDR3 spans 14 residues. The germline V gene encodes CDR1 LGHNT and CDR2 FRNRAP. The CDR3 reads CASGRDRALYGYTF. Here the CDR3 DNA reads TGTGCTAGTGGCCGGGACAGGGCCCTCTATGGCTACACCTTC.

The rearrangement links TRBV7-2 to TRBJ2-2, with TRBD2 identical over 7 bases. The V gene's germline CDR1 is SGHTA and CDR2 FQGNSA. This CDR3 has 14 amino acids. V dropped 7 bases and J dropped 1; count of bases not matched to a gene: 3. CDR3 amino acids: CASIPGGNTGELFF. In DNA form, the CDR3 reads TGTGCCAGCATCCCGGGGGGGAACACCGGGGAGCTGTTTTTT. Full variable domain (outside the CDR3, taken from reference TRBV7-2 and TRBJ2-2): GAGVSQSPSNKVTEKGKDVELRCDPISGHTALYWYRQSLGQGLEFLIYFQGNSAPDKSGLPSDRFSAERTGGSVSTLTIQRTQQEDSAVYLCASIPGGNTGELFFGEGSRLTVL.

Here the CDR3 DNA reads TGTGCCAGCAACCCCGTGGGGAGGGCCTACGAGCAGTACTTC. This encodes CASNPVGRAYEQYF. This sequence joins TRBV7-9 and TRBJ2-7, with 7 bases identical to TRBD2. The V gene's germline CDR1 is SEHNR and CDR2 FQNEAQ (reference sequence). This CDR3 is 14 amino acids long. J was trimmed by 2 bases and V by 7 bases; bases with no gene match: 8.

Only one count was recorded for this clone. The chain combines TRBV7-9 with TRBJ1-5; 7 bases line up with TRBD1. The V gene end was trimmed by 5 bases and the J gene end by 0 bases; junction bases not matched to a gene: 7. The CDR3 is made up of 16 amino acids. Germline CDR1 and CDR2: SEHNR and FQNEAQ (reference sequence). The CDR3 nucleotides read TGTGCCAGCAGCATACGGGACAGCCATAGCAATCAGCCCCAGCATTTT. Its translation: CASSIRDSHSNQPQHF.

The CDR3 DNA reads TGTGCCAGCAGCCGACAGGGGAGCTCCTACGAGCAGTACTTC. This gives the protein CASSRQGSSYEQYF. The chain joins TRBV28 to TRBJ2-7, with 8 positions matching TRBD1. Germline values: CDR1 MDHEN, CDR2 SYDVKM. This CDR3 spans 14 amino acids. Trimming at V came to 6 bases and at J to 0 bases, leaving 4 bases not matched to a gene.

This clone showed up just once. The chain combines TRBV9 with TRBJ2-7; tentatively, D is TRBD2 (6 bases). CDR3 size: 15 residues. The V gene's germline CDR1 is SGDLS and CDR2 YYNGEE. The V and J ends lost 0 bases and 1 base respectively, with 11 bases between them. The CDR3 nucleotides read TGTGCCAGCAGCGTAGAGGGAGGTCCTTCCTACGAGCAGTACTTC. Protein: CASSVEGGPSYEQYF.

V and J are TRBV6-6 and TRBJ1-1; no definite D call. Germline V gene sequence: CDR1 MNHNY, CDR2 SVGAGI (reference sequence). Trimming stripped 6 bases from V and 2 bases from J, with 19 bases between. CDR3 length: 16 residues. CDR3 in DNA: TGTGCCAGCAGCGATCAAGCTCTCGCGCTTAACACTGAAGCTTTCTTT. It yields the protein CASSDQALALNTEAFF.

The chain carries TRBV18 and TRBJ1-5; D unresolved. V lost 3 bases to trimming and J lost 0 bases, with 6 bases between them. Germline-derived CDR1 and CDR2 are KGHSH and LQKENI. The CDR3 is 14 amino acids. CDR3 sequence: CASSPTRSNQPQHF. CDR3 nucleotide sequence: TGTGCCAGCTCACCTACACGTAGCAATCAGCCCCAGCATTTT.

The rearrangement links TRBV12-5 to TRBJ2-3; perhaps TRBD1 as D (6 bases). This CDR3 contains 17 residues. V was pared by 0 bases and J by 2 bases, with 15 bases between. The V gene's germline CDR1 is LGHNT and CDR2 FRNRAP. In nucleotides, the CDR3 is TGTGCTAGTGGTTTGGTAAGGGAGACAGGCGTCACAGATACGCAGTATTTT. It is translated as CASGLVRETGVTDTQYF.

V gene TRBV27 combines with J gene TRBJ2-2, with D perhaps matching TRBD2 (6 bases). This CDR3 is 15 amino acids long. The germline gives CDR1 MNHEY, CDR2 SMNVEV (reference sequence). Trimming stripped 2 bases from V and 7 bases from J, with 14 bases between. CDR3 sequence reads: CASSLAGPPNGELFF. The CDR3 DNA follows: TGTGCCAGCAGTTTAGCGGGACCTCCCAACGGGGAGCTGTTTTTT.

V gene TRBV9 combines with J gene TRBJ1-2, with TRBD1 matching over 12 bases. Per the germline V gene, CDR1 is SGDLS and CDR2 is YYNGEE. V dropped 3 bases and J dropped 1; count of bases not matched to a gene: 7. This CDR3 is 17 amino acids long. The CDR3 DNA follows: TGTGCCAGCAGCGGGGACAGGGGGCCCAGTTATAACTATGGCTACACCTTC. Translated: CASSGDRGPSYNYGYTF.